This T cell receptor (beta chain) appears in the sequencing data of a study of human T cells and chemical hapten exposure. The sample's time point: patch test 2, 6 weeks after DPC sensitization. Treatment defined: therapeutic diphenylcyclopropenone sensitization with weekly scalp DPC. TCRdb reprocessed the RACE reads via MiXCR and lists one record per CDR3 protein. Here the sample spans 100,000 or so distinct CDR3 sequences, approximately 11% being singletons. This clonotype was detected only a few times. The germline V gene encodes CDR1 MNHEY and CDR2 SVGEGT. The V gene end was trimmed by 0 bases and the J gene end by 3 bases; junction bases not matched to a gene: 14. The CDR3 is 19 residues long.

This clonotype was obtained from a middle-aged man with alopecia areata. Some clones in this sample may be carry-over from other donors' samples. V and J are TRBV6-2 or TRBV6-3 and TRBJ2-3; 8 positions agree with TRBD2. The sample in question was whole blood, obtained in connection with sensitization to the hapten diphenylcyclopropenone (DPC). CDR3 DNA sequence: TGTGCCAGCAGTTACTCGATCTTGTTCAGCGGGAGTCGGACAGATACGCAGTATTTT. It is translated as CASSYSILFSGSRTDTQYF.